This T cell receptor beta chain appears in the sequencing data of a study of CD8+ T cells in alopecia areata. Looking at the study overall: Percentage of affected scalp area was the basis on which treated patients' severity was scored.

The CDR3 is made up of 18 amino acids. CDR1 SGHVS and CDR2 FNYEAQ come from the germline V gene. Trimming stripped 5 bases from V and 0 bases from J, with 21 bases between. RNA extraction and reverse transcription yielded cDNA as sequencing template. Clones were read by immunoSEQ multiplex PCR, and TCRdb kept only the in-frame ones, dropping some. In the table there are 90,000 to 130,000 clones, roughly three fifths of which are singletons. Treatment noted: oral pan-JAK inhibitor, 5-10 mg twice daily. A few counts support this clone. The antigen is not known. Study findings and constraints: Among the top 100, expanded CD8+ clones were significantly decreased by tofacitinib, as was scalp clonality. On tofacitinib, scalp and blood still held many of the expanded lesional clones. Affected scalp, especially in alopecia totalis/universalis, had a higher clonality than normal scalp did.

The receptor's source is a human donor with alopecia areata. The V call is TRBV7-6, the J call TRBJ2-3; D possibly corresponds to TRBD1 (6 bases). Source: CD8+ T cells sorted from blood, taken at week 24, from a patient treated with tofacitinib. Here the CDR3 reads CASSLTGNPYLSTDTQYF. CDR3 nucleotides: TGTGCCAGCAGCCTCACAGGGAATCCCTACCTTAGCACAGATACGCAGTATTTT.